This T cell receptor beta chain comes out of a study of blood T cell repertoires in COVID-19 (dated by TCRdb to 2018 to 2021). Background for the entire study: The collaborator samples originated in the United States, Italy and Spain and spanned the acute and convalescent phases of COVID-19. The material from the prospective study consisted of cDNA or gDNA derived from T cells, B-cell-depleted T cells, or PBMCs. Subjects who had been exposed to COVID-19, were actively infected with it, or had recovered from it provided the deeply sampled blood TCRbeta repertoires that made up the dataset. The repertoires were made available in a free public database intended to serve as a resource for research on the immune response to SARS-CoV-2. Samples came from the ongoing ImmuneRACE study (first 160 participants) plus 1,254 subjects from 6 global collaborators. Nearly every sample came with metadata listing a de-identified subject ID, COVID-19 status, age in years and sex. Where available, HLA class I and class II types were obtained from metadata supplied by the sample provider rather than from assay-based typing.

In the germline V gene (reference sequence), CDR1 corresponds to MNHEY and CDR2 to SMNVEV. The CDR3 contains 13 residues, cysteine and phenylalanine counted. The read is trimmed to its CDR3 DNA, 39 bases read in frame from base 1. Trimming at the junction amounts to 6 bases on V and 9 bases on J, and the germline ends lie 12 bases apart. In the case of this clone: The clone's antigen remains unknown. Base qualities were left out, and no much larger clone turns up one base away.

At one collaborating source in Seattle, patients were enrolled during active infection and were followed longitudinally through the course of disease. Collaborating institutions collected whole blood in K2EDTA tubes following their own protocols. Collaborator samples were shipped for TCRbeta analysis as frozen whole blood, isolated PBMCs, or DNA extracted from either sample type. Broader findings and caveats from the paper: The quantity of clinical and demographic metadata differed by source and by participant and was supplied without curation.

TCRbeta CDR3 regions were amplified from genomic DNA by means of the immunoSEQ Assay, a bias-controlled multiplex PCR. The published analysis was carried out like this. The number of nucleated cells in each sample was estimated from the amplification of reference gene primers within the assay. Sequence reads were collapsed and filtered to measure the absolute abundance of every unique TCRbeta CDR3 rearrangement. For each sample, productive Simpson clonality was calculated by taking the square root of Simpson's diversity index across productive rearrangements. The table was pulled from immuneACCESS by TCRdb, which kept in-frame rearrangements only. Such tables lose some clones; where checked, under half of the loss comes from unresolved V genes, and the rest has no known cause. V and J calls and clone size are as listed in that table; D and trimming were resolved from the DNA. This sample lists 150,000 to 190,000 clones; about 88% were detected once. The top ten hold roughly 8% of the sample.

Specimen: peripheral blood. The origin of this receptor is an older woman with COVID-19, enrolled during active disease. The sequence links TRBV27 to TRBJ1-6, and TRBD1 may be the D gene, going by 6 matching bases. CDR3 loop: CASRSNRVSPLHF. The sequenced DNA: TGTGCCAGCAGGTCGAACAGGGTTTCACCCCTCCACTTT.